This TCR beta chain was documented in a study of blood T cell repertoires in COVID-19. Clones were read by immunoSEQ multiplex PCR, and TCRdb kept only the in-frame ones, dropping some. The sample carries tens of thousands of clones, about 86% recorded once. This clone was seen only once. This CDR3 is built from 15 residues. Germline lookup yields CDR1 SGDLS and CDR2 YYNGEE. Trimming cost V 1 base and J 1 base, with 8 bases left between them. The chain is built from TRBV9 and TRBJ2-2; D might be TRBD2 (5 bases). Sequencing was carried out using peripheral blood. This TCR was sampled from a human donor in a cohort sampled during active COVID-19. The CDR3 loop is CASSVRGLNTGELFF. In DNA form, the CDR3 reads TGTGCCAGCAGCGTACGCGGGCTGAACACCGGGGAGCTGTTTTTT.